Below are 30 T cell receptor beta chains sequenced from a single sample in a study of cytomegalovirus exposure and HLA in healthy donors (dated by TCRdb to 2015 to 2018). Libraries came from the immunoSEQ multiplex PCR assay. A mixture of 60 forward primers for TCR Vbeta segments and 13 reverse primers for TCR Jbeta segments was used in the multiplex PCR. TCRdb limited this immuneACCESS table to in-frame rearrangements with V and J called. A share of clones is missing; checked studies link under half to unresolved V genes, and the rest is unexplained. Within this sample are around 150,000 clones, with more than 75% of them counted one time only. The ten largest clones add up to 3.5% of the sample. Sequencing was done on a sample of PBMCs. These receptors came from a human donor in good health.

CDR3 loop: CASSLNSGDNEQFF. The CDR3 region has the DNA TGTGCCAGCAGTCTAAATAGCGGGGACAATGAGCAGTTCTTC. V gene TRBV27 combines with J gene TRBJ2-1, with TRBD2 matching 8 bases. This CDR3 spans 14 amino acids. Germline CDR1 MNHEY, CDR2 SMNVEV (reference sequence). V lost 5 bases and J lost 5; bases outside the gene matches: 5.

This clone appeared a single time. CDR3 in DNA: TGTGCCAGTAGTCCAAACACACAAGAGACCCAGTACTTC. Residues: CASSPNTQETQYF. This rearrangement joins TRBV19 to TRBJ2-5; D ambiguous. Germline-derived CDR1 and CDR2 are LNHDA and SQIVND (reference sequence). The CDR3 is 13 amino acids. V was pared by 5 bases and J by 2 bases, with 9 bases between.

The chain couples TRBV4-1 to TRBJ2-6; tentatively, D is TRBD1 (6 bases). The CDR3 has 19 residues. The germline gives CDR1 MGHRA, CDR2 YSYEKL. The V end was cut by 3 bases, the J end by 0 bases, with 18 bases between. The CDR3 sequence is CASSQQPGTRYSGANVLTF. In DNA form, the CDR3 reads TGCGCCAGCAGCCAGCAACCCGGGACAAGGTACTCTGGGGCCAACGTCCTGACTTTC.

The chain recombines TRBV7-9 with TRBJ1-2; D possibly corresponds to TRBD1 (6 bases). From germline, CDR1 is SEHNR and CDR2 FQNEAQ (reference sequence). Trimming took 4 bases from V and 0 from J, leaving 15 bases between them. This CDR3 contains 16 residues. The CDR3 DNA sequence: TGTGCCAGCAGCTCCTCGGACAGCCTCCCTAACTATGGCTACACCTTC. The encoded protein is CASSSSDSLPNYGYTF.

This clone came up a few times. As DNA, the CDR3 is TGTGCCAGCAGCTTTGACACAATGACCCAGTACTTC. This sequence encodes CASSFDTMTQYF. The rearrangement uses TRBV5-8 and TRBJ2-5; D is undetermined. Between the trimmed V and J ends, which lost 2 bases and 7 bases, there was a span of 9 bases. CDR1 and CDR2 from the germline V gene are SGHTS and YDEGEE. The CDR3 spans 12 residues.

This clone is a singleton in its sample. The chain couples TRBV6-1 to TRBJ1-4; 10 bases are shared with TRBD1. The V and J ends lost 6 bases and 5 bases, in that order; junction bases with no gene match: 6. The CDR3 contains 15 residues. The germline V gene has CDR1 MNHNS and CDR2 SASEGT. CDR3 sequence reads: CASRGQGSRNEKLFF. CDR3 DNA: TGTGCCAGCAGGGGACAGGGGAGTAGGAATGAAAAACTGTTTTTT.

CDR3 protein: CASSLPGGRAGEQFF. For the CDR3, the DNA is TGTGCCAGCAGCCTCCCAGGGGGTAGAGCGGGTGAGCAGTTCTTC. The J gene is TRBJ2-1, the V gene TRBV5-8; TRBD1 is a possible D gene (7 bases). V was shortened by 4 bases and J by 9 bases, with 20 bases between the two germline ends. Germline values: CDR1 SGHTS, CDR2 YDEGEE. The CDR3 extends over 15 amino acids. Complete variable domain (other parts from reference TRBV5-8 and TRBJ2-1): EAGVTQSPTHLIKTRGQQATLRCSPISGHTSVYWYQQALGLGLQFLLWYDEGEERNRGNFPPRFSGRQFPNYSSELNVNALELEDSALYLCASSLPGGRAGEQFFGPGTRLTVL.

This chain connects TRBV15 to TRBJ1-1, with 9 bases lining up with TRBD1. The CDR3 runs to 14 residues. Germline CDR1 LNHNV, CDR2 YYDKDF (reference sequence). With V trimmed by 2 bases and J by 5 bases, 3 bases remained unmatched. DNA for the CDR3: TGTGCCACCAGCAGACCGACAGGGGGGACTGAAGCTTTCTTT. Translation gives CATSRPTGGTEAFF.

For the CDR3, the DNA is TGTGCCAGCAGCGTCGACCGTCCGGGAATAAGCGAGCAGTACTTC. This encodes CASSVDRPGISEQYF. The gene calls are TRBV5-8 and TRBJ2-7; D possibly corresponds to TRBD2 (5 bases). The CDR3 totals 15 residues. V was trimmed by 4 bases and J by 6 bases, leaving 20 bases between them. Per the germline V gene, CDR1 is SGHTS and CDR2 is YDEGEE. Variable domain in full (rest from reference TRBV5-8 and TRBJ2-7): EAGVTQSPTHLIKTRGQQATLRCSPISGHTSVYWYQQALGLGLQFLLWYDEGEERNRGNFPPRFSGRQFPNYSSELNVNALELEDSALYLCASSVDRPGISEQYFGPGTRLTVT.

The CDR3 protein is CASSDKGPGGRDCYEQYF. The CDR3 DNA reads TGTGCCAGCAGTGACAAGGGGCCTGGGGGCAGGGATTGCTACGAGCAGTACTTC. The J gene is TRBJ2-7, the V gene TRBV6-4; D is perhaps TRBD1 (6 bases). The V gene's germline CDR1 is MRHNA and CDR2 SNTAGT. With 2 bases removed from V and 3 bases from J, the gap between germline ends came to 23 bases. The CDR3 runs 18 residues.

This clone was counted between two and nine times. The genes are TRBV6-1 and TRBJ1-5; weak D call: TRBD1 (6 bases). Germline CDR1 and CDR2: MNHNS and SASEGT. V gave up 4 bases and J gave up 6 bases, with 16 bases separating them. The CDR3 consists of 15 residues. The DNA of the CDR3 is TGTGCCAGCAGTGTAGCGGGCAGGGGTGGTCAGCCCCAGCATTTT. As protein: CASSVAGRGGQPQHF.

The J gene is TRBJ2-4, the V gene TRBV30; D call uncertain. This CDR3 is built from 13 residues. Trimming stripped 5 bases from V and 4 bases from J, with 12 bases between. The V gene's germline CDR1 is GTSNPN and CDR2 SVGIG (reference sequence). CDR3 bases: TGTGCCTGGCTGTTGGCGGAAAAAAACATTCAGTACTTC. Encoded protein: CAWLLAEKNIQYF. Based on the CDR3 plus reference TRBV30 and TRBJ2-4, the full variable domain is SQTIHQWPATLVQPVGSPLSLECTVEGTSNPNLYWYRQAAGRGLQLLFYSVGIGQISSEVPQNLSASRPQDRQFILSSKKLLLSDSGFYLCAWLLAEKNIQYFGAGTRLSVL.

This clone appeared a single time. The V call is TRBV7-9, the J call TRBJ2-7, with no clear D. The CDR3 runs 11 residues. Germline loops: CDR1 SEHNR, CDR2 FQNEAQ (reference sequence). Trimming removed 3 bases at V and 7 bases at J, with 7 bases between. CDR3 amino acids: CASSFIREQYF. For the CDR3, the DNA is TGTGCCAGCAGCTTTATTCGGGAGCAGTACTTC.

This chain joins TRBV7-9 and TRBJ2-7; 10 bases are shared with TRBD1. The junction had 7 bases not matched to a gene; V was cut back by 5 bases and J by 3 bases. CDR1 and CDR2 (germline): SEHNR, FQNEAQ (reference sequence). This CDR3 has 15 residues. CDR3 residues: CASSNRDRGYYEQYF. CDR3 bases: TGTGCCAGCAGCAACCGGGACAGGGGTTACTACGAGCAGTACTTC.

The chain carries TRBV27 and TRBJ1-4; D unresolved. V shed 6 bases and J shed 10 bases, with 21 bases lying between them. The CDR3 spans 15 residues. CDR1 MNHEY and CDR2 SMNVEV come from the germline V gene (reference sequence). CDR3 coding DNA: TGTGCCAGCAGCGAACGATCCGGACTAAAAGGAAAACTGTTTTTT. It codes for CASSERSGLKGKLFF.

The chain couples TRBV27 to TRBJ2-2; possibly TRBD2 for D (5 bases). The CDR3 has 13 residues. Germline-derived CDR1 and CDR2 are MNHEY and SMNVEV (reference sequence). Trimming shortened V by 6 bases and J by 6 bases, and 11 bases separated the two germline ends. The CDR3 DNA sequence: TGTGCCAGCAGGCCACTAGGGCCCGGGGAGCTGTTTTTT. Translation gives CASRPLGPGELFF.

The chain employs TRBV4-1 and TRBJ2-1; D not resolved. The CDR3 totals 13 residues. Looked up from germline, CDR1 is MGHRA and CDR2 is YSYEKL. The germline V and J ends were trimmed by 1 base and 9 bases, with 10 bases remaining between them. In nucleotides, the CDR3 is TGCGCCAGCAGCCAAGGAGAGATCTTTGAGCAGTTCTTC. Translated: CASSQGEIFEQFF.

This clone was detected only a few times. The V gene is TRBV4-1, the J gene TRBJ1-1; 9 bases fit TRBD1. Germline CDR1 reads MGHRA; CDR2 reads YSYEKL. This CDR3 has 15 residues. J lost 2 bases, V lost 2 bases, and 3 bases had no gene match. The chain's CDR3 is CASSQIQGANTEAFF. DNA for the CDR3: TGCGCCAGCAGCCAAATACAGGGGGCTAACACTGAAGCTTTCTTT.

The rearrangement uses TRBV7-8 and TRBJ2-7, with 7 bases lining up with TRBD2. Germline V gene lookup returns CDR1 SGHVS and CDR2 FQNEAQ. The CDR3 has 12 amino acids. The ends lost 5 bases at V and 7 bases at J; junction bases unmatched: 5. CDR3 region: CASSLGGGEQYF. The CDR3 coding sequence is TGTGCCAGCAGCCTGGGGGGGGGTGAGCAGTACTTC.

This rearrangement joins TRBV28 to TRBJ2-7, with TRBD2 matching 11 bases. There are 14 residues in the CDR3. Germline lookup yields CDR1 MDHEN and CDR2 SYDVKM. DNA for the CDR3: TGTGCCAGCAGTACCGCACATCTAGCGGGAGGCTCGGGCGTC. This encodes CASSTAHLAGGSGV.

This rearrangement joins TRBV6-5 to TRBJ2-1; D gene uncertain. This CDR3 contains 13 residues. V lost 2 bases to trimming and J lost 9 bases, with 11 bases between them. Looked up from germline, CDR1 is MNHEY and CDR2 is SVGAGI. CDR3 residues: CASSYGHSCEQFF. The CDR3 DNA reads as TGTGCCAGCAGTTACGGTCACAGTTGTGAGCAGTTCTTC.

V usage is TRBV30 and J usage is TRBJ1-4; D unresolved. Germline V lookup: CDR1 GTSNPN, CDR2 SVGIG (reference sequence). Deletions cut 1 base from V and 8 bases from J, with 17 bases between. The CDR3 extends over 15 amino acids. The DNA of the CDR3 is TGTGCCTGGAGTGAAGGATCATCCCGCGGCGAAAAACTGTTTTTT. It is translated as CAWSEGSSRGEKLFF.

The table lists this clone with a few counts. The CDR3 nucleotides are TGCGCCAGCAGTAAAGAGGTGTCGACAGATACGCAGTATTTT. Its translation: CASSKEVSTDTQYF. The chain employs TRBV10-1 and TRBJ2-3; no firm D call. The CDR3 is made up of 14 amino acids. CDR1 and CDR2 (germline): WNHNN, SYGVQD (reference sequence). V was clipped by 5 bases and J by 3 bases, with 12 bases between them.

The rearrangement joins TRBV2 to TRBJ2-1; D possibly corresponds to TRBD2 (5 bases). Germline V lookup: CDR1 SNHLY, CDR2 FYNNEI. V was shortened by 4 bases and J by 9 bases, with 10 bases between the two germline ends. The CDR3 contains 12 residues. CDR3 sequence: CASSVSSGEQFF. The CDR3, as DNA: TGTGCCAGCAGTGTTTCGAGCGGTGAGCAGTTCTTC.

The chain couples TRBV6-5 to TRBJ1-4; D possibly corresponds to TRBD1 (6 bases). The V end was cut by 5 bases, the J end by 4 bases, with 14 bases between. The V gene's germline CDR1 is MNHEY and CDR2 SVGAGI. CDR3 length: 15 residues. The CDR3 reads CASSNNGGYNEKLFF. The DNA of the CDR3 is TGTGCCAGCAGTAACAATGGGGGCTATAATGAAAAACTGTTTTTT.

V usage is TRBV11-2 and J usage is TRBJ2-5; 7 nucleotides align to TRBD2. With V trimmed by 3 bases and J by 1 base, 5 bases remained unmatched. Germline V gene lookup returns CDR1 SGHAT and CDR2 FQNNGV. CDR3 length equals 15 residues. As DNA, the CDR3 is TGTGCCAGCAGCTTTTGGGGGAGGGGCCAAGAGACCCAGTACTTC. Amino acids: CASSFWGRGQETQYF. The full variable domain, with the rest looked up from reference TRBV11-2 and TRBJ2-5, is EAGVAQSPRYKIIEKRQSVAFWCNPISGHATLYWYQQILGQGPKLLIQFQNNGVVDDSQLPKDRFSAERLKGVDSTLKIQPAKLEDSAVYLCASSFWGRGQETQYFGPGTRLLVL.

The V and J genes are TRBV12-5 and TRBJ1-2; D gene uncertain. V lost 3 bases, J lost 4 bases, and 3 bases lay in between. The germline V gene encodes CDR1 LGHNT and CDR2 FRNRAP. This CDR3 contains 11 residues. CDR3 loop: CASGFGYGYTF. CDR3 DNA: TGTGCTAGTGGTTTCGGCTATGGCTACACCTTC.

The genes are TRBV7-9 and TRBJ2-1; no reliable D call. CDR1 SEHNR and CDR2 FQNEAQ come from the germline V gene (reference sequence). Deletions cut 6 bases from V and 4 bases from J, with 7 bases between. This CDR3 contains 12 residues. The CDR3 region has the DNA TGTGCCAGCAGATTGCAGTACAATGAGCAGTTCTTC. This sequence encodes CASRLQYNEQFF.

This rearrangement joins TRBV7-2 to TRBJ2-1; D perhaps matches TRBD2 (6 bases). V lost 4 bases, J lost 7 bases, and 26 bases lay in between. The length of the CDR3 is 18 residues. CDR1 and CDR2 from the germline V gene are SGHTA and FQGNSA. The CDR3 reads CASSSMWRSQGGGNEQFF. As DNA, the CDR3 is TGTGCCAGCAGCTCGATGTGGCGGAGTCAGGGTGGGGGGAATGAGCAGTTCTTC.

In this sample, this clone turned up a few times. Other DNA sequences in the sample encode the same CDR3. The CDR3 sequence is CASSLGGGPYGYTF. For the CDR3, the DNA is TGTGCCAGCAGTTTGGGGGGTGGACCCTATGGCTACACCTTC. The chain couples TRBV28 to TRBJ1-2; maybe TRBD1 (5 bases). CDR1 and CDR2 (germline): MDHEN, SYDVKM. CDR3 length: 14 amino acids. Trimming took off 3 bases at V and 4 bases at J, with 12 bases between the two ends.